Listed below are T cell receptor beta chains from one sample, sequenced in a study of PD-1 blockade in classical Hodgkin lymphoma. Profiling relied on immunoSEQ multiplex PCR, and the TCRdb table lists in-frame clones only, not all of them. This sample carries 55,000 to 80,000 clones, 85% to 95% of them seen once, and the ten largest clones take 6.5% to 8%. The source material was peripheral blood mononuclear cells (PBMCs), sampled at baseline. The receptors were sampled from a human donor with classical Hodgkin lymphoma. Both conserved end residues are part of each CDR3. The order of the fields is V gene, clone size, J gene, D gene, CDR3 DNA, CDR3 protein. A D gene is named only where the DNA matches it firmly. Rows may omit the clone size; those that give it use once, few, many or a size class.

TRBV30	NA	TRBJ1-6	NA	TGTGCCTGGAGTGTCGGGGGCGGGAATTCACCCCTCCACTTT	CAWSVGGGNSPLHF
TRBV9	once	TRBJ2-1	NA	TGTGCCAGCAGCGCCCAATTCGGGGGAAGGTATGAGCAGTTCTTC	CASSAQFGGRYEQFF
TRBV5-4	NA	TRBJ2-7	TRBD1	TGTGCCAGCAGCAAAGTATGGGACAGGGAGAGCTACGAGCAGTACTTC	CASSKVWDRESYEQYF
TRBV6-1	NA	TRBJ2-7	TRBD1	TGTGCCAGCAGTGAACTTGGGGCAGGGGGCTTCTACGAGCAGTACTTC	CASSELGAGGFYEQYF
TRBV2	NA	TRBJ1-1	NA	TGTGCCAGCAGACTAGGCGACACTTTGGGGGGCACTGAAGCTTTCTTT	CASRLGDTLGGTEAFF
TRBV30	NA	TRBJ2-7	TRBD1	TGTGCCTGGAGGGGGACAGGGAGCTCCTACGAGCAGTACTTC	CAWRGTGSSYEQYF
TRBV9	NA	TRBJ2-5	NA	TGTGCCAGCAGCGTAGACCCGTACCAAGAGACCCAGTACTTC	CASSVDPYQETQYF
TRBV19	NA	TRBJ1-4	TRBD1	TGTGCCAGTAGTACCCGGGACAGGGGTACTAATGAAAAACTGTTTTTT	CASSTRDRGTNEKLFF
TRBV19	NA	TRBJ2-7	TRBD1	TGTGCCAGTAGTCCCGGACAGGTGGCCTACGAGCAGTACTTC	CASSPGQVAYEQYF
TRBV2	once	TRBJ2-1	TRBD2	TGTGCCAGCAACGGTGCGGGGGACTACAATGAGCAGTTCTTC	CASNGAGDYNEQFF
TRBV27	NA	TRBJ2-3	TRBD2	TGTGCCAGCAGTCCGCAGCGGGGGACCACAGATACGCAGTATTTT	CASSPQRGTTDTQYF
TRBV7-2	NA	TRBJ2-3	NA	TGTGCCAGCAGCCGGTCCCCCACAGATACGCAGTATTTT	CASSRSPTDTQYF
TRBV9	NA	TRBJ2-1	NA	TGTGCCAGCAGCGTAGTTGGGGGCCGTGTCAATGAGCAGTTCTTC	CASSVVGGRVNEQFF